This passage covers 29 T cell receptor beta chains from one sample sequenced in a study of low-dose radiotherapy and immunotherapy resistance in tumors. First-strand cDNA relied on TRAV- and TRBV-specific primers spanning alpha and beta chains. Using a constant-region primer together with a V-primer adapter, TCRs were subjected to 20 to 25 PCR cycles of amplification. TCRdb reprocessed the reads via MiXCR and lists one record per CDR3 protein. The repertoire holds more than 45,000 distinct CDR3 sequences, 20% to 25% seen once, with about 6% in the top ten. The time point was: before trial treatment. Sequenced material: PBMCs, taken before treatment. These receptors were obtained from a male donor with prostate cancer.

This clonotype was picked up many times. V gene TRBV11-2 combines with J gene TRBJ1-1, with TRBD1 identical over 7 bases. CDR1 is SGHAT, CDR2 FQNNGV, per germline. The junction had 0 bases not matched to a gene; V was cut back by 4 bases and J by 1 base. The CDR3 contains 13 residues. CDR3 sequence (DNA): TGTGCCAGCAGCTACAGGGGGAACACTGAAGCTTTCTTT. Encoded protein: CASSYRGNTEAFF.

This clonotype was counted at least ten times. CDR3 sequence reads: CASTPTGANVLTF. In nucleotides, the CDR3 is TGTGCCAGTACCCCCACTGGGGCCAACGTCCTGACTTTC. The chain carries TRBV19 and TRBJ2-6; D gene unclear. The CDR3 extends over 13 amino acids. In germline, CDR1 is LNHDA, CDR2 SQIVND (reference sequence). Between the trimmed V and J ends, which lost 7 bases and 2 bases, there was a span of 6 bases.

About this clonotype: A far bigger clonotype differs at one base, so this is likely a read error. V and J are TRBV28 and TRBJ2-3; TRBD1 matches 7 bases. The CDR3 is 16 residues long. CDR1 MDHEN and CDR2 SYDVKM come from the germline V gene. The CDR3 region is CATSGSRTGGTDTQYF. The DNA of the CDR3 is TGTGCCACCAGTGGTTCTAGGACAGGAGGCACAGATACGCAGTATTTT. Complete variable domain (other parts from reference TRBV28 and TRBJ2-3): DVKVTQSSRYLVKRTGEKVFLECVQDMDHENMFWYRQDPGLGLRLIYFSYDVKMKEKGDIPEGYSVSREKKERFSLILESASTNQTSMYLCATSGSRTGGTDTQYFGPGTRLTVL.

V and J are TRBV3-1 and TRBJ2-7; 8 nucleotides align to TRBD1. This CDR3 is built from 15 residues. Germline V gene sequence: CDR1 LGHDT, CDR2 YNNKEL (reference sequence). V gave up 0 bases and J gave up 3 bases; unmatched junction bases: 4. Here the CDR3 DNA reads TGTGCCAGCAGCCAAGACCGGGACAGGTACTACGAGCAGTACTTC. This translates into CASSQDRDRYYEQYF.

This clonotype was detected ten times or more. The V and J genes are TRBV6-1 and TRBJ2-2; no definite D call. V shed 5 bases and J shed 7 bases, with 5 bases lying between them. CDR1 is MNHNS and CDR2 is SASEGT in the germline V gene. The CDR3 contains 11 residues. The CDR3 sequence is CASSYVGELFF. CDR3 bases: TGTGCCAGCAGTTATGTCGGGGAGCTGTTTTTT.

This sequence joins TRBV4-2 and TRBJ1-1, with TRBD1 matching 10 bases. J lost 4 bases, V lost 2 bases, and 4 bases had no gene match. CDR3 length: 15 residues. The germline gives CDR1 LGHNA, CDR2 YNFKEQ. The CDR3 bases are TGTGCCAGCAGCCAATCCGGGACAGGGGCCACTGAAGCTTTCTTT. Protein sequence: CASSQSGTGATEAFF.

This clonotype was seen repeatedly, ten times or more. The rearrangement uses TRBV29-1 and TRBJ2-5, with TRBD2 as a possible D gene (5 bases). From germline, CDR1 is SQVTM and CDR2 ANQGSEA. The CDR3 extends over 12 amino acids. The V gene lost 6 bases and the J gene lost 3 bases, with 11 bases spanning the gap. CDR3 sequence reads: CSVRTGKETQYF. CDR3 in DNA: TGCAGCGTCCGGACGGGGAAAGAGACCCAGTACTTC.

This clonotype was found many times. The CDR3 DNA sequence: TGTGCCAGCAGCCCACCTCAGGTGGGGGAGACCCAGTACTTC. Translating gives CASSPPQVGETQYF. The genes are TRBV28 and TRBJ2-5, with D uncertain. The CDR3 is 14 residues long. Germline CDR1 and CDR2: MDHEN and SYDVKM. V gave up 6 bases and J gave up 5 bases, with 16 bases separating them.

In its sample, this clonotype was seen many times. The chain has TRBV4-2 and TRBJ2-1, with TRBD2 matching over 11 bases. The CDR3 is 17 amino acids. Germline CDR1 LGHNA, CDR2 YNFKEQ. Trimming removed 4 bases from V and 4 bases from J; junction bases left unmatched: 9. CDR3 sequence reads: CASSPALAGGPYNEQFF. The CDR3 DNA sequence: TGTGCCAGCAGCCCTGCATTAGCGGGAGGGCCATACAATGAGCAGTTCTTC.

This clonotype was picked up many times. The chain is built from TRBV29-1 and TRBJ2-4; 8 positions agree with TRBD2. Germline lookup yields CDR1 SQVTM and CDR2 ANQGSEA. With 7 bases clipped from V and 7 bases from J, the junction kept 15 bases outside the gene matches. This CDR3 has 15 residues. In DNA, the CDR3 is TGCAGCGCGACCCGGGGGGGGGGAACAGGGAACATTCAGTACTTC. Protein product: CSATRGGGTGNIQYF.

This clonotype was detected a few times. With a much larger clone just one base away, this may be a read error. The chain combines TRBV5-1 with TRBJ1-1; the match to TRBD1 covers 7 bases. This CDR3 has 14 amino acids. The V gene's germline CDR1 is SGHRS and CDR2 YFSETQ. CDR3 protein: CVSSSSGGNTEAFF. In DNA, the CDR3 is TGCGTCAGCAGCTCATCAGGGGGGAACACTGAAGCTTTCTTT.

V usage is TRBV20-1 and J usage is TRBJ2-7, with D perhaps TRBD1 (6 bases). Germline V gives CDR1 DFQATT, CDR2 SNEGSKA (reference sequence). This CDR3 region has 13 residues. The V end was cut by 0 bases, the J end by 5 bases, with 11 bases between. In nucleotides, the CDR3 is TGCAGTGCTAGAGATTACAGGGACGACGAGCAGTACTTC. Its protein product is CSARDYRDDEQYF.

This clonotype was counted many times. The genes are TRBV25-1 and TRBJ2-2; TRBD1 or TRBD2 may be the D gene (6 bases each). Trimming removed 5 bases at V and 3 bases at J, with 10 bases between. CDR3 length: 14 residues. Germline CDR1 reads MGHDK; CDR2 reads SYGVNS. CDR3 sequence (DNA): TGTGCCAGCAGTAACAGGGAGGACACCGGGGAGCTGTTTTTT. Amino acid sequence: CASSNREDTGELFF.

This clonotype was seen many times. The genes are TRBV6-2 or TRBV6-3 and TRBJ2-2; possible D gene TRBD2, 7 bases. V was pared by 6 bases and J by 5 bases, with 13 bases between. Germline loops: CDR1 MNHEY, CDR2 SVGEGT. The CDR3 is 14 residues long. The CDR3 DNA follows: TGTGCCAGCAGAGGACTAGGGGGGACCGGGGAGCTGTTTTTT. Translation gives CASRGLGGTGELFF.

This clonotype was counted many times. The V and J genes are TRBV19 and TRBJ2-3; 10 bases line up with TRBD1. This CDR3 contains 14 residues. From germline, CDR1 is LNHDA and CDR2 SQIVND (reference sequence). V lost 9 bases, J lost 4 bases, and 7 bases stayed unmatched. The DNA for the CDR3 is TGTGCCAGCCGGGACAGGGGACGCGCAGATACGCAGTATTTT. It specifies CASRDRGRADTQYF.

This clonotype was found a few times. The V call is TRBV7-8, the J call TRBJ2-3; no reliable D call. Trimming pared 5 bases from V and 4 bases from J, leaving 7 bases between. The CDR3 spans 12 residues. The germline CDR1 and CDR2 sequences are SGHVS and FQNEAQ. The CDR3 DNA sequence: TGTGCCAGCAGCCGTTCGGCAGATACGCAGTATTTT. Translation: CASSRSADTQYF.

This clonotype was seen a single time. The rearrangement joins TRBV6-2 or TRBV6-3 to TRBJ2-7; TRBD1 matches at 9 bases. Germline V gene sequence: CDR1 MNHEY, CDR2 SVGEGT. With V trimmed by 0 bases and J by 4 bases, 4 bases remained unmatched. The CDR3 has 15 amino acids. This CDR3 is CASSYSGTGRYEQYF. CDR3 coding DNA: TGTGCCAGCAGTTACTCGGGGACAGGGCGGTACGAGCAGTACTTC.

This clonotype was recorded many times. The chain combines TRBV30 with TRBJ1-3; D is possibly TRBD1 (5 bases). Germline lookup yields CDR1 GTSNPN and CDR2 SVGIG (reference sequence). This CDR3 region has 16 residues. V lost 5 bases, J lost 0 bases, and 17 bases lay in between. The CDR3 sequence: CAWAPLGGLSGNTIYF. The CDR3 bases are TGTGCCTGGGCCCCCTTGGGGGGACTCTCTGGAAACACCATATATTTT.

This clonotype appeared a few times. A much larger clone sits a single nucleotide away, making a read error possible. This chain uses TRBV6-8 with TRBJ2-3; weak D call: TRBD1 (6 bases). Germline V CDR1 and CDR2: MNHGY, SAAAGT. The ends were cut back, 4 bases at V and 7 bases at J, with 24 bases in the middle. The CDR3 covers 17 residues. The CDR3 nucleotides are TGTGCCAGCAGTTCCAATATGGCAGGGGTGTGGGACCATACGCAGTATTTT. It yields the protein CASSSNMAGVWDHTQYF.

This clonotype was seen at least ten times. The CDR3 is CASSRSGYQETQYF. The DNA for the CDR3 is TGCGCCAGCAGCCGTTCGGGGTACCAAGAGACCCAGTACTTC. The chain uses TRBV4-1 and TRBJ2-5, with D possibly being TRBD2 (5 bases). The CDR3 has 14 amino acids. The V gene's germline CDR1 is MGHRA and CDR2 YSYEKL. V lost 4 bases and J 0 bases, leaving 9 bases between the germline ends.

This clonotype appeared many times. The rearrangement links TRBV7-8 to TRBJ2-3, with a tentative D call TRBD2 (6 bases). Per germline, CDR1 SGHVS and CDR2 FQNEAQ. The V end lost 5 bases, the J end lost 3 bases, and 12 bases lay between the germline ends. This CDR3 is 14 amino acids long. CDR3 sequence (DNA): TGTGCCAGCAGCAGTCTAGCGAGTACAGATACGCAGTATTTT. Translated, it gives CASSSLASTDTQYF.

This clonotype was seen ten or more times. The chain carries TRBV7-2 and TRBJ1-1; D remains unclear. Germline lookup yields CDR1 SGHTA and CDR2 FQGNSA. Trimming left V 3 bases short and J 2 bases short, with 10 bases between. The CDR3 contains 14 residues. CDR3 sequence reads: CASSFVSANTEAFF. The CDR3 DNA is TGTGCCAGCAGCTTCGTCAGTGCAAACACTGAAGCTTTCTTT. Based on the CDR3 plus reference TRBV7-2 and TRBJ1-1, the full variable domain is GAGVSQSPSNKVTEKGKDVELRCDPISGHTALYWYRQSLGQGLEFLIYFQGNSAPDKSGLPSDRFSAERTGGSVSTLTIQRTQQEDSAVYLCASSFVSANTEAFFGQGTRLTVV.

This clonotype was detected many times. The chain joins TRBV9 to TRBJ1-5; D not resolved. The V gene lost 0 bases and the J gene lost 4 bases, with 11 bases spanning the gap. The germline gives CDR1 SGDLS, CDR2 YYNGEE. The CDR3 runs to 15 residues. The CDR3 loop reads CASSVGFSNNQPQHF. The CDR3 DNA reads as TGTGCCAGCAGCGTAGGATTTTCTAATAATCAGCCCCAGCATTTT.

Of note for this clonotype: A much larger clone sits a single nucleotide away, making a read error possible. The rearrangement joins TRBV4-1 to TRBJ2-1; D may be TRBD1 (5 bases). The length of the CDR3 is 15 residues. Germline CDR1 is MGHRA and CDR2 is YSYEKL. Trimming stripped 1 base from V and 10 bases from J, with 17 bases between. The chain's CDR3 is CASSQGPGSSYEQFF. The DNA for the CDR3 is TGCGCCAGCAGCCAAGGGCCAGGGTCCTCCTACGAGCAGTTCTTC.

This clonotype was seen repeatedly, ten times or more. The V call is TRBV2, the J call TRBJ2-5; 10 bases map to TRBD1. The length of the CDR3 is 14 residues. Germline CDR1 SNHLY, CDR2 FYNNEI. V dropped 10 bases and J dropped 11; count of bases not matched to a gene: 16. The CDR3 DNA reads TGTGCCAAGCCGGGACAGGGGCGTCCCGGGGGACAGTACTTC. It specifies CAKPGQGRPGGQYF.

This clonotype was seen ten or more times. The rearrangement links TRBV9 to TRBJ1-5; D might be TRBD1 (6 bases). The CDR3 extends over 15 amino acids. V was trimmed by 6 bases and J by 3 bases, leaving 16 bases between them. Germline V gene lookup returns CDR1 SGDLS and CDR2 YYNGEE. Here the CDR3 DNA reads TGTGCCAGCAAAGGGGGAATTAGAAACAATCAGCCCCAGCATTTT. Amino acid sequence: CASKGGIRNNQPQHF. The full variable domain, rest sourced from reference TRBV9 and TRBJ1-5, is DSGVTQTPKHLITATGQRVTLRCSPRSGDLSVYWYQQSLDQGLQFLIQYYNGEERAKGNILERFSAQQFPDLHSELNLSSLELGDSALYFCASKGGIRNNQPQHFGDGTRLSIL.

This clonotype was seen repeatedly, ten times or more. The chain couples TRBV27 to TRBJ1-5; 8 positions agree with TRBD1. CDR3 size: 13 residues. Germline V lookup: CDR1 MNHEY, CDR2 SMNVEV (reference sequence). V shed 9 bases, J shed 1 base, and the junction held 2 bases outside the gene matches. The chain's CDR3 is CARTGGSNQPQHF. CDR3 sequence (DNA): TGTGCCAGAACAGGGGGAAGCAATCAGCCCCAGCATTTT.

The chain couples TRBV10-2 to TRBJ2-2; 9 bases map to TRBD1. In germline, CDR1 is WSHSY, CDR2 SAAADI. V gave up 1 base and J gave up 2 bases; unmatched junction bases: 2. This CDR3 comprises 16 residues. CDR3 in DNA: TGCGCCAGCAGTGAGTTGGGACAGGGTAACACCGGGGAGCTGTTTTTT. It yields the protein CASSELGQGNTGELFF.

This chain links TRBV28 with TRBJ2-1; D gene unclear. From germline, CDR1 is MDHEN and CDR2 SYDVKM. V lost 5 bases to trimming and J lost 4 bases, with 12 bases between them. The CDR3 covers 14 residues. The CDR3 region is CASSPLGVYNEQFF. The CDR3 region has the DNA TGTGCCAGCAGTCCCCTTGGTGTGTACAATGAGCAGTTCTTC.